The 22 T cell receptor beta chains in this list originate from one sample, sequenced in a study of blood T cell repertoires in COVID-19. Measured with immunoSEQ multiplex PCR; TCRdb has only the in-frame clones, and not every one. The table lists approximately 350,000 clones, approximately 88% of them singletons. The sample taken for sequencing was peripheral blood. Every receptor here comes from a woman younger than 45 with COVID-19, enrolled during active disease.

This clone was observed once. The CDR3 nucleotides read TGTGCCAGCAGCGTAGATACCCTGAGGGGGGATACGCAGTATTTT. It translates to CASSVDTLRGDTQYF. The V and J genes are TRBV9 and TRBJ2-3; D is perhaps TRBD1 (6 bases). Germline V lookup: CDR1 SGDLS, CDR2 YYNGEE. V shed 0 bases and J shed 6 bases, with 14 bases lying between them. This CDR3 region has 15 residues. Full variable domain (outside the CDR3, taken from reference TRBV9 and TRBJ2-3): DSGVTQTPKHLITATGQRVTLRCSPRSGDLSVYWYQQSLDQGLQFLIQYYNGEERAKGNILERFSAQQFPDLHSELNLSSLELGDSALYFCASSVDTLRGDTQYFGPGTRLTVL.

The CDR3 protein is CSVAWRFQETQYF. The DNA for the CDR3 is TGCAGCGTTGCGTGGCGGTTCCAAGAGACCCAGTACTTC. The chain joins TRBV29-1 to TRBJ2-5; D unresolved. CDR3 length equals 13 residues. V was trimmed by 4 bases and J by 1 base, leaving 10 bases between them. The germline V gene encodes CDR1 SQVTM and CDR2 ANQGSEA.

This sequence joins TRBV5-4 and TRBJ2-5, with D uncertain. Germline lookup yields CDR1 SGHNT and CDR2 YYREEE (reference sequence). V lost 4 bases, J lost 1 base, and 14 bases lay in between. The CDR3 runs 15 residues. CDR3 sequence (DNA): TGTGCCAGCAGCGAGAACCCGAGTAGCCAAGAGACCCAGTACTTC. Translated, it gives CASSENPSSQETQYF.

The rearrangement joins TRBV7-2 to TRBJ2-5; no clear D gene. The V end lost 4 bases, the J end lost 9 bases, and 12 bases lay between the germline ends. The CDR3 spans 12 residues. The germline V gene has CDR1 SGHTA and CDR2 FQGNSA. CDR3: CASSSGEVSQYF. In DNA, the CDR3 is TGTGCCAGCAGCTCGGGTGAGGTGTCCCAGTACTTC.

This chain's CDR3 is CASSQVGRADEKLFF. The CDR3 bases are TGCGCCAGCAGCCAAGTTGGGCGCGCCGATGAAAAACTGTTTTTT. This chain connects TRBV4-3 to TRBJ1-4, with D unresolved. Germline CDR1 LGHNA, CDR2 YSLEER. The CDR3 is 15 residues long. The V end lost 1 base, the J end lost 6 bases, and 12 bases lay between the germline ends.

The table lists this clone with a count of one. The J gene is TRBJ1-5, the V gene TRBV2; D unresolved. This CDR3 has 12 residues. The germline gives CDR1 SNHLY, CDR2 FYNNEI. The germline V and J ends were trimmed by 4 bases and 6 bases, with 7 bases remaining between them. In DNA, the CDR3 is TGTGCCAGCAGTGGGCAGATTCAGCCCCAGCATTTT. This codes for CASSGQIQPQHF.

The J gene is TRBJ2-5, the V gene TRBV15; TRBD2 matches at 9 bases. The germline V gene has CDR1 LNHNV and CDR2 YYDKDF (reference sequence). Losses at the gene ends were 5 bases for V and 1 base for J; bases not matched to a gene: 8. CDR3 length: 16 residues. CDR3 residues: CATSPGAGGPQETQYF. The CDR3 nucleotides read TGTGCCACCAGCCCGGGGGCGGGGGGGCCCCAAGAGACCCAGTACTTC.

The chain joins TRBV6-5 to TRBJ2-5; 8 bases are a match to TRBD2. CDR1 and CDR2 from the germline V gene are MNHEY and SVGAGI. The CDR3 totals 14 residues. The V segment lost 6 bases and the J segment 3 bases; nucleotides outside the gene matches: 6. The CDR3 DNA sequence: TGTGCCAGCAGGGATAGCGGGACCAAAGAGACCCAGTACTTC. Encoded protein: CASRDSGTKETQYF.

The V call is TRBV13, the J call TRBJ2-1, with 9 bases matching TRBD2. From germline, CDR1 is PRHDT and CDR2 FYEKMQ (reference sequence). V gave up 6 bases and J gave up 5 bases; unmatched junction bases: 8. The CDR3 is made up of 15 amino acids. The CDR3: CASRDASGADNEQFF. The CDR3 region has the DNA TGTGCCAGCAGGGACGCTAGCGGGGCCGACAATGAGCAGTTCTTC.

The chain is built from TRBV28 and TRBJ2-6; 11 bases agree with TRBD2. The length of the CDR3 is 23 residues. Germline V lookup: CDR1 MDHEN, CDR2 SYDVKM. This chain's CDR3 is CGKHPSLSIPVAGGPDGANVLTF. The CDR3, as DNA: TGTGGGAAACACCCCTCCCTCTCCATCCCCGTAGCGGGGGGGCCTGATGGGGCCAACGTCCTGACTTTC.

The J gene is TRBJ2-1, the V gene TRBV10-3; 7 bases agree with TRBD2. The CDR3 sequence is 13 residues long. Germline assignment: CDR1 ENHRY and CDR2 SYGVKD. V dropped 6 bases and J dropped 5; count of bases not matched to a gene: 4. CDR3 coding DNA: TGTGCCATCAGCTGGGACTATAACAATGAGCAGTTCTTC. This sequence encodes CAISWDYNNEQFF.

The chain couples TRBV30 to TRBJ2-1; 12 bases are a match to TRBD2. Germline trimming cut 5 bases from V and 6 bases from J; bases unmatched to any gene: 8. The germline V gene encodes CDR1 GTSNPN and CDR2 SVGIG (reference sequence). The CDR3 extends over 15 amino acids. The CDR3 region is CAWFLAGGPFNEQFF. The CDR3 region has the DNA TGTGCCTGGTTTCTAGCGGGAGGGCCCTTCAATGAGCAGTTCTTC.

CDR3 bases: TGTGCCAGCAGCCCCTCCCCAGGGCTTGGGGCCAACGTCCTGACTTTC. Its protein product is CASSPSPGLGANVLTF. The chain recombines TRBV11-3 with TRBJ2-6; the D gene is possibly TRBD1 (5 bases). Germline CDR1 is SGHNT and CDR2 is YENEEA. The V gene lost 5 bases and the J gene lost 3 bases, with 14 bases spanning the gap. The CDR3 extends over 16 amino acids.

The chain employs TRBV18 and TRBJ2-7; D is perhaps TRBD1 (5 bases). V was pared by 3 bases and J by 2 bases, with 8 bases between. The length of the CDR3 is 13 residues. CDR1 is KGHSH and CDR2 is LQKENI in the germline V gene. The CDR3 region is CASSPDRTYEQYV. CDR3 sequence (DNA): TGTGCCAGCTCACCCGACAGAACCTACGAGCAGTACGTC.

The J gene is TRBJ1-3, the V gene TRBV6-1, with D perhaps TRBD1 (6 bases). The CDR3 is 14 residues long. Trimming stripped 5 bases from V and 4 bases from J, with 12 bases between. Germline lookup yields CDR1 MNHNS and CDR2 SASEGT. In DNA, the CDR3 is TGTGCCAGCAGTTGGACAGAGGTCGGAAACACCATATATTTT. This translates into CASSWTEVGNTIYF.

The chain links TRBV3-1 (or the pseudogene TRBV3-2) to TRBJ2-4; the D gene is possibly TRBD2 (6 bases). The V gene lost 2 bases and the J gene lost 0 bases, with 11 bases spanning the gap. The V gene's germline CDR1 is LGHDT and CDR2 YNNKEL (reference sequence). CDR3 length: 16 amino acids. In DNA form, the CDR3 reads TGTGCCAGCAGCCAATTGGGAGGCCTAGCCAAAAACATTCAGTACTTC. Encoded protein: CASSQLGGLAKNIQYF.

V usage is TRBV6-5 and J usage is TRBJ2-1; 8 bases match TRBD1. CDR3 length: 15 amino acids. Germline CDR1 and CDR2: MNHEY and SVGAGI. Germline trimming cut 2 bases from V and 5 bases from J; bases unmatched to any gene: 5. CDR3 in amino acids: CASSYDRGGDNEQFF. The CDR3 region has the DNA TGTGCCAGCAGTTACGACAGGGGCGGAGACAATGAGCAGTTCTTC.

V and J are TRBV5-5 and TRBJ2-7, with 12 nucleotides matching TRBD2. CDR3 length equals 16 residues. Germline V lookup: CDR1 SGHKS, CDR2 YYEKEE (reference sequence). The trim removed 0 bases at V and 2 bases at J, leaving 3 bases unmatched. The CDR3 DNA follows: TGTGCCAGCAGCTTGGACCTAGCGGGAGGGGCCTACGAGCAGTACGTC. This encodes CASSLDLAGGAYEQYV.

The chain links TRBV9 to TRBJ1-1; D not resolved. Germline V gene data show CDR1 as SGDLS and CDR2 as YYNGEE. Trimming removed 4 bases at V and 6 bases at J, with 16 bases between. The CDR3 is 14 amino acids. Written as DNA, the CDR3 is TGTGCCAGCAGCCCACTCCCACATAGCGCTGAAGCTTTCTTT. Translation: CASSPLPHSAEAFF.

The gene calls are TRBV11-2 and TRBJ2-1; D remains unclear. Germline CDR1 is SGHAT and CDR2 is FQNNGV. Deletions cut 1 base from V and 8 bases from J, with 6 bases between. The CDR3 totals 12 residues. The CDR3 is CASSLVRDEQFF. The CDR3, as DNA: TGTGCCAGCAGCTTAGTACGGGATGAGCAGTTCTTC.

This clone was recorded only once. The chain combines TRBV7-9 with TRBJ2-3, with D perhaps matching TRBD2 (5 bases). CDR3 length equals 15 residues. The V and J ends lost 3 bases and 0 bases respectively, with 10 bases between them. The germline CDR1 and CDR2 sequences are SEHNR and FQNEAQ (reference sequence). This chain's CDR3 is CASSFGAGSTDTQYF. The CDR3 nucleotides are TGTGCCAGCAGCTTCGGTGCGGGTAGCACAGATACGCAGTATTTT.

The chain links TRBV18 to TRBJ2-2, with 7 nucleotides matching TRBD1. Germline CDR1 is KGHSH and CDR2 is LQKENI. Trimming removed 6 bases from V and 1 base from J; junction bases left unmatched: 8. This CDR3 spans 16 amino acids. The CDR3 is CASSPTGAQNTGELFF. In DNA form, the CDR3 reads TGTGCCAGCTCCCCAACAGGGGCTCAGAACACCGGGGAGCTGTTTTTT.